Sequencing of this T cell receptor beta chain was carried out in a study of regulatory T cells in long-lasting Graves disease (dated by TCRdb to the early 2020s). At the level of the whole study: To count as having persistent Graves' disease, a patient had to have received antithyroid drug treatment for over 5 years with TSH receptor autoantibodies remaining persistently positive. Patients with persistent Graves' disease were compared with patients with newly diagnosed Graves' disease using TCR sequencing and RNA sequencing of peripheral blood. The study was registered as a clinical trial and conducted in China. A total of about 33 samples underwent TCR sequencing, from roughly 13 patients with persistent Graves' disease and 20 or so patients with newly diagnosed Graves' disease. In the clinical cohort, patients with persistent Graves' disease had used antithyroid drugs for an average of about 9.4 years. Beyond this particular receptor, the publication reports: TRBV28, TRBJ1-2 and TRBJ2-5 were preferentially used in persistent disease, while TRBV20-1 and TRBJ2-1 were favored in newly diagnosed disease. More public clonotypes were shared among persistent patients (roughly 3,000) than among newly diagnosed patients (under 1,000). Persistent Graves' disease patients showed lower TCR Shannon entropy and fewer highly expanded clones than newly diagnosed patients, suggesting clonal expansion. The small sample size was acknowledged by the authors as a limitation that may reduce accuracy. Only peripheral blood was studied, because thyroid tissue, the primary lesion, was inaccessible. Sequencing and analysis were limited to the TCR beta chain.

The library was prepared using multiplex PCR. TCRdb records Illumina HiSeq 4000 as the sequencer. CDR3 regions were amplified by Arm-PCR with iRepertoire HTBI primers to construct TCR beta libraries. Before sequencing, the PCR products underwent gel purification. In the source study's methods: A total of fewer than 65 TRBV and about 13 TRBJ segments were identified across samples and were used for gene usage analysis of CDR3 amino acid clonotypes. COPE and FqMerger were used to merge filtered high-quality paired reads into contigs. BLAST was used to align contigs to the IMGT TRBV, TRBD and TRBJ reference genes, and CDR3 was defined following IMGT. Clonotypes above 0.1% frequency were classified as highly expanded clones. Shannon entropy was used to measure repertoire diversity, and the Gini coefficient was used to measure V-J evenness. Public clonotypes were defined as clonotypes shared by more than one individual. TCRdb's own reprocessing of the public reads used fastp at Q25 and MiXCR and kept productive beta chains. Every entry covers one CDR3 protein and lists the most common genes and DNA from its rows. None of the V and J calls come from the authors' own analysis; TCRdb made them. For this sample the table gives roughly 470,000 distinct CDR3 sequences, of which roughly 20% were detected only once. The ten largest account for 7.8% of the sample.

This clonotype was detected ten times or more. The antigen it binds to is not known. No clone much larger than this one lies a single base away; base qualities are absent. For CDR1 and CDR2, the germline V gene lists SGHAT and FQNNGV. The germline V end is reduced by 1 base and the J end by 6 bases; junction bases left unmatched: 2. Taken from cysteine to phenylalanine, the CDR3 has 13 residues. The DNA shown is the 39-base CDR3, in frame from base 1. The sample's time point label, decoded: persistent/refractory GD, antithyroid drugs over 5 years with positive TRAb. For both TCR sequencing and RNA sequencing, RNA was extracted from PBMCs using TRIzol. Graves' disease was diagnosed according to American Thyroid Association guidelines. Patients for the study were recruited at an endocrinology department in Xi'an, China. From each patient, approximately 9.9 milliliters of peripheral blood was collected into an EDTA anticoagulant tube. Ficoll Paque Plus density gradient separation was used to isolate PBMCs, and no additional T cell sorting was done. RNA quality was checked with an Agilent 2100 Bioanalyzer and agarose gel, and concentration with a NanoDrop 2000.

This specimen was peripheral blood mononuclear cells (PBMCs), taken when the disease was refractory, from a patient treated with antithyroid drugs. The receptor was isolated from a female donor with Graves disease. The chain couples TRBV11-2 to TRBJ2-7; 8 bases in the middle match TRBD2. CDR3 region: CASSLVSGGEQYF. The nucleotide sequence reads TGTGCCAGCAGCTTAGTCAGCGGGGGCGAGCAGTACTTC. Extended through the reference TRBV11-2 and TRBJ2-7 proteins, this CDR3 yields the full variable domain: EAGVAQSPRYKIIEKRQSVAFWCNPISGHATLYWYQQILGQGPKLLIQFQNNGVVDDSQLPKDRFSAERLKGVDSTLKIQPAKLEDSAVYLCASSLVSGGEQYFGPGTRLTVT.